This T cell receptor (beta chain) was identified during a study of blood T cell repertoires in COVID-19. Study information: The study drew acute and convalescent COVID-19 samples from the United States, Italy and Spain. Sources were T cells, B-cell-depleted T cells, or PBMCs; the material itself was cDNA or gDNA.

Under the authors' procedure: Reference gene primer amplification gave estimated nucleated cell counts. Data came from immunoSEQ multiplex PCR; TCRdb stores just in-frame clones and leaves some out. V and J calls and clone size are given by that table; D and trimming were obtained from the DNA. The sample holds some 35,000 clones, 80% to 90% seen once. This clone was found once. This receptor was identified in a human donor in a cohort sampled during active COVID-19. Sequencing input: peripheral blood.

This CDR3 is CASSSWQGRGGHKTDTQYF. DNA of the CDR3: TGTGCCAGCAGCTCTTGGCAGGGGAGGGGGGGGCACAAAACAGATACGCAGTATTTT. The V call is TRBV21-1, the J call TRBJ2-3; the table's D call, TRBD2, has no DNA check behind it. TRBV21-1 is recorded as a pseudogene. The CDR3 consists of 19 residues.